The 7 T cell receptor beta chains below come from one sample, sequenced in a study of blood T cell repertoires in COVID-19. The data were produced by immunoSEQ multiplex PCR, yet TCRdb's version contains in-frame clones alone and is incomplete. The sample consists of some 400,000 clones, almost 90% of them appearing once. Sequencing was performed on peripheral blood. The receptors were gathered from a man between 18 and 29 years old with active or convalescent COVID-19.

The CDR3 spells CASSLGTRAIGELFF. CDR3 nucleotide sequence: TGCGCCAGCAGCTTGGGGACTCGGGCAATCGGGGAGCTGTTTTTT. This rearrangement joins TRBV5-1 to TRBJ2-2; D is possibly TRBD2 (5 bases). Germline V gene sequence: CDR1 SGHRS, CDR2 YFSETQ. Trimming took off 0 bases at V and 7 bases at J, with 13 bases between the two ends. The CDR3 covers 15 residues. Looking up the rest from reference TRBV5-1 and TRBJ2-2 gives the full variable domain: KAGVTQTPRYLIKTRGQQVTLSCSPISGHRSVSWYQQTPGQGLQFLFEYFSETQRNKGNFPGRFSGRQFSNSRSEMNVSTLELGDSALYLCASSLGTRAIGELFFGEGSRLTVL.

The chain is built from TRBV28 and TRBJ2-7; 9 bases map to TRBD1. Germline CDR1 MDHEN, CDR2 SYDVKM. Trimming at V came to 7 bases and at J to 2 bases, leaving 9 bases not matched to a gene. The CDR3 is made up of 15 amino acids. The CDR3 loop reads CASTRQGQGTYEQYF. For the CDR3, the DNA is TGTGCCAGCACCAGACAGGGACAGGGAACCTACGAGCAGTACTTC. Supplemented by reference TRBV28 and TRBJ2-7, the full variable domain reads DVKVTQSSRYLVKRTGEKVFLECVQDMDHENMFWYRQDPGLGLRLIYFSYDVKMKEKGDIPEGYSVSREKKERFSLILESASTNQTSMYLCASTRQGQGTYEQYFGPGTRLTVT.

The chain links TRBV28 to TRBJ2-7; D unresolved. CDR3 length: 13 amino acids. The V end was cut by 7 bases, the J end by 3 bases, with 13 bases between. The germline V gene has CDR1 MDHEN and CDR2 SYDVKM. In DNA, the CDR3 is TGTGCCAGCACCCCCTCCTTAAACTACGAGCAGTACTTC. It yields the protein CASTPSLNYEQYF.

The rearrangement joins TRBV5-4 to TRBJ2-1, with TRBD2 matching 7 bases. This CDR3 comprises 14 residues. V shed 0 bases, J shed 13 bases, and the junction held 10 bases outside the gene matches. Germline lookup yields CDR1 SGHNT and CDR2 YYREEE (reference sequence). The CDR3 DNA sequence: TGTGCCAGCAGCTTGGACGGCCAGGGAGGGGAACAGTTCTTC. Encoded protein: CASSLDGQGGEQFF.

The chain couples TRBV28 to TRBJ2-1; TRBD2 agrees at 8 bases. Germline lookup yields CDR1 MDHEN and CDR2 SYDVKM. This CDR3 spans 15 amino acids. With V trimmed by 5 bases and J by 7 bases, 10 bases remained unmatched. For the CDR3, the DNA is TGTGCCAGCAGTCGGGGGGGACCCCGAGGGAATGAGCAGTTCTTC. It encodes CASSRGGPRGNEQFF.

The chain is built from TRBV4-3 and TRBJ1-2, with D perhaps matching TRBD1 (6 bases). V was cut by 2 bases and J by 6 bases, with 16 bases left in between. Germline V gene sequence: CDR1 LGHNA, CDR2 YSLEER. The CDR3 contains 15 residues. DNA of the CDR3: TGCGCCAGCAGCCAAAGATTCAGGGGTCCACATGGCTACACCTTC. This translates into CASSQRFRGPHGYTF.

The gene calls are TRBV5-8 and TRBJ2-5; TRBD1 agrees at 10 bases. With V trimmed by 4 bases and J by 5 bases, 8 bases remained unmatched. CDR1 and CDR2 (germline): SGHTS, YDEGEE. This CDR3 comprises 15 residues. The CDR3 is CASSKGQGWVETQYF. The CDR3 nucleotides read TGTGCCAGCAGCAAGGGACAGGGGTGGGTGGAGACCCAGTACTTC.